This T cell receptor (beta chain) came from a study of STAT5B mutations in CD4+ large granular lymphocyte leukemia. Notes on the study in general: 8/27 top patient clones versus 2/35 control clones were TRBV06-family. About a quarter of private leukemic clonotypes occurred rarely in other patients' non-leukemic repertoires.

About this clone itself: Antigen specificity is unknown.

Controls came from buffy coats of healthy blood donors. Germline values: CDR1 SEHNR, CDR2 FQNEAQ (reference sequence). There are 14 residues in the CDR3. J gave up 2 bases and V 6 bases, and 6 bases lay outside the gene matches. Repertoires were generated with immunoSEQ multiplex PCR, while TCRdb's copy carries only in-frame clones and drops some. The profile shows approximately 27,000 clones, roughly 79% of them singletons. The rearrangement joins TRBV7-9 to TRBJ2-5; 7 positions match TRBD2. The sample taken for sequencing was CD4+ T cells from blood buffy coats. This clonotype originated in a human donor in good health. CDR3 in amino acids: CASRQGGGQETQYF. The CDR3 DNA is TGTGCCAGCAGGCAAGGCGGGGGTCAAGAGACCCAGTACTTC.